The clone carrying this T cell receptor beta chain was seen at least ten times. Its target is not known. Construction of TCR beta libraries relied on iRepertoire HTBI primers and on Arm-PCR targeting CDR3 regions. TCRdb called the multiplex PCR reads again in MiXCR, with one record for every CDR3 protein. The sample contains approximately 440,000 distinct CDR3 sequences, around 16% of which appear only once. Time point given: newly diagnosed GD, antithyroid drugs for less than 3 months. The TCR library was prepared using RNA isolated from PBMCs. This sample stems from a study of regulatory T cells in long-lasting Graves disease. General study results and limits: Those with persistent disease had in common more public clonotypes (approximately 2,500) than new patients (roughly 1,000).

This CDR3 contains 14 residues. The germline V and J ends were trimmed by 7 bases and 4 bases, with 16 bases remaining between them. From germline, CDR1 is SNHLY and CDR2 FYNNEI. These data also formed part of another study, on T cells in Graves' hyperthyroidism and ophthalmopathy. From that report: Blood also held most thyroid clonotypes expanded beyond 0.001.

The material was peripheral blood mononuclear cells (PBMCs), obtained at new diagnosis, from a patient treated with antithyroid drugs. This receptor was obtained from a man between 35 and 55 years old with Graves disease. The V and J genes are TRBV2 and TRBJ2-5; D is perhaps TRBD1 (5 bases). The CDR3 sequence is CASNQGRGVETQYF. The CDR3 DNA is TGTGCCAGCAATCAGGGCCGCGGTGTAGAGACCCAGTACTTC.